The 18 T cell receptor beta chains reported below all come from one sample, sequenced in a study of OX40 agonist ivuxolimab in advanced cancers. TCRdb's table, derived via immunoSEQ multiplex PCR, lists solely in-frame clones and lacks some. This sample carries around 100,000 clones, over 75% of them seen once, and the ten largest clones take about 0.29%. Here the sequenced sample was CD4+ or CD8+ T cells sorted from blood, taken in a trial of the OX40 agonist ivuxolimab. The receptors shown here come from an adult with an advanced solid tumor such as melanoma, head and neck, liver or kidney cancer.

For the CDR3, the DNA is TGTGCCAGCAGCGATCGGGCTCTCCGCTCTGGGGCCAACGTCCTGACTTTC. Its translation is CASSDRALRSGANVLTF. The V and J genes are TRBV7-9 and TRBJ2-6; no clear D. The germline V gene encodes CDR1 SEHNR and CDR2 FQNEAQ (reference sequence). This CDR3 spans 17 amino acids. The V and J ends lost 5 bases and 0 bases respectively, with 14 bases between them. The whole variable domain, remainder taken from reference TRBV7-9 and TRBJ2-6, is DTGVSQNPRHKITKRGQNVTFRCDPISEHNRLYWYRQTLGQGPEFLTYFQNEAQLEKSRLLSDRFSAERPKGSFSTLEIQRTEQGDSAMYLCASSDRALRSGANVLTFGAGSRLTVL.

This chain's CDR3 is CATSRSQRGETQYF. CDR3 DNA: TGTGCCACCAGCAGGTCCCAGCGCGGTGAGACCCAGTACTTC. The J gene is TRBJ2-5, the V gene TRBV15; D not resolved. The CDR3 covers 14 residues. V gave up 3 bases and J gave up 5 bases, with 13 bases separating them. Per germline, CDR1 LNHNV and CDR2 YYDKDF (reference sequence).

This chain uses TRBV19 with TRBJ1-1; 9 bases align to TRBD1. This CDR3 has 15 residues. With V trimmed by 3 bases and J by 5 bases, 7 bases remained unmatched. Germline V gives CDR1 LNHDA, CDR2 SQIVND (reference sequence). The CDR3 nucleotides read TGTGCCAGTAGTATCTACGGGACAGGGAATACTGAAGCTTTCTTT. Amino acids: CASSIYGTGNTEAFF.

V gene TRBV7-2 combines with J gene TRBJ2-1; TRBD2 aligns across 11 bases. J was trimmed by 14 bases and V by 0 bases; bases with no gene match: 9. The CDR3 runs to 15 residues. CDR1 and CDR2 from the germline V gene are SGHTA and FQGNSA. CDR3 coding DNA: TGTGCCAGCAGCTTAGCGCCTAGCGGGAGGCTCGGTGAGTTCTTC. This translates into CASSLAPSGRLGEFF.

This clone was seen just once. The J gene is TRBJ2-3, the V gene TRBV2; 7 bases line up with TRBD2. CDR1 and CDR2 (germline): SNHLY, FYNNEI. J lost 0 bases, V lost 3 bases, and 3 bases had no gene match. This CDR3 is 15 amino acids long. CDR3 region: CASSDTSVSTDTQYF. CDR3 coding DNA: TGTGCCAGCAGTGACACTAGCGTGAGCACAGATACGCAGTATTTT.

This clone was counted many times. The CDR3 DNA follows: TGTGCCAGCACCTGGACAGGGGGCAATCAGCCCCAGCATTTT. It translates to CASTWTGGNQPQHF. The chain uses TRBV6-1 and TRBJ1-5, with 9 nucleotides matching TRBD1. Germline CDR1 reads MNHNS; CDR2 reads SASEGT. The CDR3 has 14 amino acids. The ends lost 7 bases at V and 2 bases at J; junction bases unmatched: 3.

CDR3 loop: CASSPGHTERNTIYF. The CDR3 DNA follows: TGTGCCAGCTCACCCGGACATACAGAAAGAAACACCATATATTTT. V is TRBV18 and J is TRBJ1-3; weak D call: TRBD1 (5 bases). The germline V gene has CDR1 KGHSH and CDR2 LQKENI. The CDR3 covers 15 residues. The germline V and J ends were trimmed by 3 bases and 5 bases, with 14 bases remaining between them.

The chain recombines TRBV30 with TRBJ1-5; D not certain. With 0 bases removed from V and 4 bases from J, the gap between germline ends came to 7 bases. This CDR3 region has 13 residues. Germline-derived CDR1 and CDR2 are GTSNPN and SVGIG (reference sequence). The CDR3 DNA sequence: TGTGCCTGGAGTGTAGTGGGGAATCAGCCCCAGCATTTT. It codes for CAWSVVGNQPQHF.

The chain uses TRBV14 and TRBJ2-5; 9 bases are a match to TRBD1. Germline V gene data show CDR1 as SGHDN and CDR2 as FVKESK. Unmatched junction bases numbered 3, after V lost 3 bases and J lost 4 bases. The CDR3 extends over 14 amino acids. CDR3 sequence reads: CASSQGQGRETQYF. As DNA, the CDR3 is TGTGCCAGCAGCCAGGGACAGGGTAGAGAGACCCAGTACTTC.

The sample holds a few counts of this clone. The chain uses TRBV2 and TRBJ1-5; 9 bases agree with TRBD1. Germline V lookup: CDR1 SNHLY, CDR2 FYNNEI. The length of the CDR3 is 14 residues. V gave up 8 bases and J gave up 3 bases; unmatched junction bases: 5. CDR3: CASVQGANNQPQHF. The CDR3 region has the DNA TGTGCCAGCGTACAGGGGGCGAACAATCAGCCCCAGCATTTT.

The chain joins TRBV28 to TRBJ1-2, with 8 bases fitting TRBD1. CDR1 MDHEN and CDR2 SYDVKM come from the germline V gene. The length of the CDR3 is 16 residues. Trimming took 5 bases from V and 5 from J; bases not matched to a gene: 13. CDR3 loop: CASSVRGLIVGYGYTF. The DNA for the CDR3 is TGTGCCAGCAGTGTCAGGGGGCTTATCGTCGGGTATGGCTACACCTTC.

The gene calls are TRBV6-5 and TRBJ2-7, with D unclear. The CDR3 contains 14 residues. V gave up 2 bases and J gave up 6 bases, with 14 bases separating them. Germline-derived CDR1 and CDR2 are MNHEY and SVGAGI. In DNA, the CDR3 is TGTGCCAGCAGTTACGCTGACACTGCCTTCGAGCAGTACTTC. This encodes CASSYADTAFEQYF.

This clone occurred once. CDR3 nucleotides: TGTGCCAGCAGCAGAAACGGAGCTAACTATGGCTACACCTTC. Protein product: CASSRNGANYGYTF. V gene TRBV5-6 combines with J gene TRBJ1-2; D remains unclear. V lost 4 bases and J lost 0, with 10 bases in between. This CDR3 comprises 14 residues. Germline lookup yields CDR1 SGHDT and CDR2 YYEEEE.

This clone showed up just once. In nucleotides, the CDR3 is TGTGCCAGTAGTAAAAGAATCAGGACAGAACGCGGCTACACCTTC. Its protein is CASSKRIRTERGYTF. This chain links TRBV19 with TRBJ1-2, with D possibly matching TRBD1 (6 bases). V lost 4 bases and J lost 8, with 20 bases in between. This CDR3 is 15 amino acids long. The germline CDR1 and CDR2 sequences are LNHDA and SQIVND (reference sequence).

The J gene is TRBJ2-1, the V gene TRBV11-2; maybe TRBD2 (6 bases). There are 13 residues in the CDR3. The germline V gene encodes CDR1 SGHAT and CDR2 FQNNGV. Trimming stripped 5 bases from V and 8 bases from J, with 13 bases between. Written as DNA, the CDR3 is TGTGCCAGCAGCCTGACGACGGGGGATGAGCAGTTCTTC. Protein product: CASSLTTGDEQFF.

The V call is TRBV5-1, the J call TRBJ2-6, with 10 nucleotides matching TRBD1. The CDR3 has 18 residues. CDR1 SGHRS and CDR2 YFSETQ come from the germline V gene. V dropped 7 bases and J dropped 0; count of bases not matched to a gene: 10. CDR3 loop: CASWPGQGSFSGANVLTF. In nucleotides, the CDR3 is TGCGCCAGCTGGCCGGGACAGGGGTCGTTCTCTGGGGCCAACGTCCTGACTTTC.

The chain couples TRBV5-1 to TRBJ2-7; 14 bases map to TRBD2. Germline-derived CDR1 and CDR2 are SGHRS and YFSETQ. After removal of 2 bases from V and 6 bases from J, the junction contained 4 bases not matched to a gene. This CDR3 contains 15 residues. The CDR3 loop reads CASSFGTSGSSEQYF. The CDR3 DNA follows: TGCGCCAGCAGCTTCGGGACTAGCGGGAGTAGCGAGCAGTACTTC.

The CDR3 DNA sequence: TGTGCCAGCAGCTTCGCTAGTACTCAAGAGACCCAGTACTTC. It specifies CASSFASTQETQYF. The chain has TRBV5-6 and TRBJ2-5; no definite D call. V shed 2 bases and J shed 2 bases, with 10 bases lying between them. The CDR3 covers 14 residues. Germline assignment: CDR1 SGHDT and CDR2 YYEEEE.